This entry lists 27 T cell receptor beta chains sequenced from one sample in a study of blood T cell repertoires in COVID-19. Data came from immunoSEQ multiplex PCR; TCRdb stores just in-frame clones and leaves some out. The profile shows about 35,000 clones, around 73% of them singletons. The sample was peripheral blood. These receptors were taken from a man at least 80 years old with acute or convalescent COVID-19.

This chain uses TRBV16 with TRBJ2-5; D is possibly TRBD2 (6 bases). V lost 2 bases and J 5 bases, leaving 18 bases between the germline ends. This CDR3 comprises 16 residues. The germline gives CDR1 KGHSY, CDR2 FQNENV. The CDR3 region has the DNA TGTGCCAGCAGCCAAAGGCGGGGTCAAGTCATGGAGACCCAGTACTTC. As protein: CASSQRRGQVMETQYF.

The chain is built from TRBV19 and TRBJ2-1; 8 bases agree with TRBD2. With V trimmed by 10 bases and J by 6 bases, 17 bases remained unmatched. The CDR3 loop spans 16 amino acids. Germline V lookup: CDR1 LNHDA, CDR2 SQIVND (reference sequence). CDR3 sequence reads: CATSPLSRGGINEQFF. As DNA, the CDR3 is TGTGCCACATCCCCTCTCTCCCGGGGGGGGATCAATGAGCAGTTCTTC.

The genes are TRBV3-1 (or the pseudogene TRBV3-2) and TRBJ1-2; weak D call: TRBD1 (6 bases). V shed 4 bases and J shed 4 bases, with 22 bases lying between them. Germline lookup yields CDR1 LGHDT and CDR2 YNNKEL (reference sequence). This CDR3 has 17 amino acids. The CDR3: CASSPFWSDIRGYGYTF. CDR3 nucleotides: TGTGCCAGCAGCCCATTTTGGAGTGATATCAGGGGCTATGGCTACACCTTC.

The chain has TRBV11-2 and TRBJ2-3; 7 positions agree with TRBD1. V was pared by 5 bases and J by 2 bases, with 4 bases of the junction left unmatched. This CDR3 is built from 14 residues. Looked up from germline, CDR1 is SGHAT and CDR2 is FQNNGV. The CDR3 DNA is TGTGCCAGCAGCCAGGGACAGAACACAGATACGCAGTATTTT. Its translation is CASSQGQNTDTQYF.

Only a few counts were recorded for this clone. This sequence joins TRBV7-2 and TRBJ1-5; D might be TRBD1 (6 bases). Between the trimmed V and J ends, which lost 5 bases and 2 bases, there was a span of 19 bases. The CDR3 has 17 amino acids. Germline CDR1 is SGHTA and CDR2 is FQGNSA. In DNA, the CDR3 is TGTGCCAGCAGCGGACGGGGAGGGGGAGGCGGCAATCAGCCCCAGCATTTT. This codes for CASSGRGGGGGNQPQHF.

The chain couples TRBV11-2 to TRBJ1-2; TRBD1 agrees at 11 bases. This CDR3 is built from 14 residues. Trimming took 11 bases from V and 3 from J; bases not matched to a gene: 8. The germline CDR1 and CDR2 sequences are SGHAT and FQNNGV. CDR3 nucleotides: TGTGCCGCCGGGACAGGGGGTCGGGACTATGGCTACACCTTC. Its protein product is CAAGTGGRDYGYTF.

The chain combines TRBV11-2 with TRBJ1-2, with 11 bases fitting TRBD1. CDR3 length: 19 residues. The germline CDR1 and CDR2 sequences are SGHAT and FQNNGV. V dropped 5 bases and J dropped 2; count of bases not matched to a gene: 16. CDR3 region: CASSPPTVGQGGFNYGYTF. In DNA, the CDR3 is TGTGCCAGCAGCCCCCCCACGGTGGGACAGGGGGGATTCAACTATGGCTACACCTTC.

The CDR3 bases are TGTGCCAGCAGCTTCGTTCGGGGGCAAGAGACCCAGTACTTC. This encodes CASSFVRGQETQYF. The V gene is TRBV11-2, the J gene TRBJ2-5; weak D call: TRBD2 (6 bases). The CDR3 has 14 amino acids. The germline V gene encodes CDR1 SGHAT and CDR2 FQNNGV. Trimming cost V 3 bases and J 2 bases, with 10 bases left between them.

This chain uses TRBV9 with TRBJ2-3; tentative D call: TRBD2 (6 bases). The V gene lost 4 bases and the J gene lost 1 base, with 13 bases spanning the gap. The CDR3 spans 15 residues. Germline V gene data show CDR1 as SGDLS and CDR2 as YYNGEE. This CDR3 is CASSPPGLGTDTQYF. The CDR3, as DNA: TGTGCCAGCAGCCCGCCGGGACTTGGCACAGATACGCAGTATTTT.

The chain combines TRBV7-9 with TRBJ2-5; D is uncertain. This CDR3 spans 13 amino acids. The V end lost 4 bases, the J end lost 1 base, and 7 bases lay between the germline ends. Germline CDR1 reads SEHNR; CDR2 reads FQNEAQ (reference sequence). This CDR3 reads CASSYGRQETQYF. The CDR3 coding sequence is TGTGCCAGCAGCTATGGCCGCCAAGAGACCCAGTACTTC.

The chain combines TRBV5-6 with TRBJ1-2; D perhaps matches TRBD1 (6 bases). Deletions cut 2 bases from V and 10 bases from J, with 12 bases between. Germline CDR1 is SGHDT and CDR2 is YYEEEE. The CDR3 sequence is 12 residues long. The CDR3 DNA reads as TGTGCCAGCAGCTTCATGACAGGCGCCTACACCTTC. Its translation is CASSFMTGAYTF.

This clone occurred a few times. The chain's CDR3 is CASSITQGRFRNYGYTF. The CDR3 nucleotides are TGTGCCAGTAGTATCACCCAGGGGCGCTTTCGTAACTATGGCTACACCTTC. The V and J genes are TRBV19 and TRBJ1-2; D possibly corresponds to TRBD1 (6 bases). Trimming shortened V by 3 bases and J by 1 base, and 18 bases separated the two germline ends. The germline V gene has CDR1 LNHDA and CDR2 SQIVND (reference sequence). This CDR3 is 17 amino acids long.

The chain links TRBV3-1 (or the pseudogene TRBV3-2) to TRBJ1-5; 11 nucleotides align to TRBD1. J was trimmed by 3 bases and V by 1 base; bases with no gene match: 2. The CDR3 has 16 residues. Per germline, CDR1 LGHDT and CDR2 YNNKEL (reference sequence). The DNA of the CDR3 is TGTGCCAGCAGCCAAGCGGACAGGGGGCACAATCAGCCCCAGCATTTT. The encoded protein is CASSQADRGHNQPQHF.

The V and J genes are TRBV5-1 and TRBJ2-7; TRBD1 aligns across 8 bases. Germline CDR1 SGHRS, CDR2 YFSETQ. V trimming: 0 bases; J trimming: 2 bases; junction bases outside the gene matches: 7. The CDR3 sequence is 16 residues long. The CDR3 sequence is CASSLAQGVGTYEQYF. The CDR3 nucleotides are TGCGCCAGCAGCTTGGCACAGGGGGTAGGAACCTACGAGCAGTACTTC.

The genes are TRBV6-5 and TRBJ2-1; TRBD2 aligns across 7 bases. From germline, CDR1 is MNHEY and CDR2 SVGAGI. The CDR3 length is 15 residues. The J segment lost 2 bases and the V segment lost 0 bases, leaving 1 base of the junction unmatched. CDR3 nucleotide sequence: TGTGCCAGCAGTTACTCTGCGGGGGCCTACAATGAGCAGTTCTTC. This sequence encodes CASSYSAGAYNEQFF.

The chain employs TRBV7-2 and TRBJ2-1; TRBD2 aligns across 10 bases. V shed 5 bases and J 11 bases; nucleotides not matched to a gene: 9. The CDR3 covers 14 residues. CDR1 SGHTA and CDR2 FQGNSA come from the germline V gene. CDR3 DNA sequence: TGTGCCAGCAGCATCACTACTAGCGGGGCCCAGCAGTTCTTC. This codes for CASSITTSGAQQFF.

This chain connects TRBV4-2 to TRBJ2-2, with TRBD2 identical over 7 bases. V lost 0 bases, J lost 6 bases, and 7 bases stayed unmatched. CDR3 length: 16 residues. CDR1 is LGHNA, CDR2 YNFKEQ, per germline. The CDR3 DNA sequence: TGTGCCAGCAGCCAAGATGGGGGAGCGGGATCCGGGGAGCTGTTTTTT. It yields the protein CASSQDGGAGSGELFF.

The gene calls are TRBV5-1 and TRBJ2-5; 7 nucleotides match TRBD1. The CDR3 extends over 15 amino acids. CDR1 SGHRS and CDR2 YFSETQ come from the germline V gene. The V and J ends lost 0 bases and 4 bases, in that order; junction bases with no gene match: 6. The chain's CDR3 is CASSLAPTGRETQYF. The CDR3 DNA follows: TGCGCCAGCAGCTTGGCTCCGACAGGGAGAGAGACCCAGTACTTC.

Written as DNA, the CDR3 is TGTGCCAGTAGTCTAATGACAGGGCCCTCCTACGAGCAGTACTTC. It is translated as CASSLMTGPSYEQYF. V gene TRBV19 combines with J gene TRBJ2-7, with 7 nucleotides matching TRBD1. Losses at the gene ends were 5 bases for V and 0 bases for J; bases not matched to a gene: 7. In germline, CDR1 is LNHDA, CDR2 SQIVND (reference sequence). The CDR3 has 15 residues.

The chain has TRBV7-9 and TRBJ2-1; D gene unclear. CDR3 length: 12 residues. From germline, CDR1 is SEHNR and CDR2 FQNEAQ (reference sequence). The germline V and J ends were trimmed by 6 bases and 9 bases, with 12 bases remaining between them. CDR3 sequence: CASSLNGVEQFF. The DNA for the CDR3 is TGTGCCAGCAGTCTTAACGGAGTTGAGCAGTTCTTC. The full variable domain, with the rest looked up from reference TRBV7-9 and TRBJ2-1, is DTGVSQNPRHKITKRGQNVTFRCDPISEHNRLYWYRQTLGQGPEFLTYFQNEAQLEKSRLLSDRFSAERPKGSFSTLEIQRTEQGDSAMYLCASSLNGVEQFFGPGTRLTVL.

This chain joins TRBV14 and TRBJ1-4, with 8 bases fitting TRBD1. The CDR3 sequence is 15 residues long. Germline V gives CDR1 SGHDN, CDR2 FVKESK. The V and J ends lost 4 bases and 7 bases, in that order; junction bases with no gene match: 8. CDR3 sequence reads: CASSPRGDRGEKLFF. CDR3 nucleotides: TGTGCCAGCAGCCCTAGGGGCGACAGGGGTGAAAAACTGTTTTTT.

The rearrangement links TRBV5-8 to TRBJ1-5; the match to TRBD1 covers 9 bases. Germline values: CDR1 SGHTS, CDR2 YDEGEE. This CDR3 contains 15 residues. With 0 bases clipped from V and 4 bases from J, the junction kept 2 bases outside the gene matches. The CDR3 region is CASSLEDRGNQPQHF. The CDR3, as DNA: TGTGCCAGCAGCTTGGAGGACAGGGGTAATCAGCCCCAGCATTTT.

Comments on this clone: This sample also contains other DNA sequences that code for the same CDR3. V is TRBV4-2 and J is TRBJ2-3; 10 nucleotides align to TRBD2. CDR1 is LGHNA and CDR2 is YNFKEQ in the germline V gene. The CDR3 is 16 residues long. V shed 1 base and J 1 base; nucleotides not matched to a gene: 2. The chain's CDR3 is CASSQVTSGGTDTQYF. In nucleotides, the CDR3 is TGTGCCAGCAGCCAAGTAACTAGCGGGGGCACAGATACGCAGTATTTT.

The chain combines TRBV27 with TRBJ1-2; the match to TRBD1 covers 9 bases. V trimming: 3 bases; J trimming: 6 bases; junction bases outside the gene matches: 5. The germline V gene encodes CDR1 MNHEY and CDR2 SMNVEV (reference sequence). The CDR3 runs to 14 residues. The CDR3 is CASSFIRDRDGYTF. The CDR3 nucleotides read TGTGCCAGCAGTTTCATCCGGGACAGGGATGGCTACACCTTC.

This clone came up once. The chain combines TRBV29-1 with TRBJ2-4; 9 positions match TRBD2. Germline V lookup: CDR1 SQVTM, CDR2 ANQGSEA. J was trimmed by 9 bases and V by 7 bases; bases with no gene match: 16. The length of the CDR3 is 15 residues. This chain's CDR3 is CSAGGGGAPQGIQYF. DNA for the CDR3: TGCAGCGCCGGTGGCGGGGGGGCCCCCCAAGGCATTCAGTACTTC.

The rearrangement joins TRBV30 to TRBJ2-1; 8 bases are a match to TRBD2. CDR3 length equals 14 residues. V dropped 0 bases and J dropped 8; count of bases not matched to a gene: 6. Germline assignment: CDR1 GTSNPN and CDR2 SVGIG (reference sequence). The CDR3 loop is CAWSVSGGGYEQFF. CDR3 coding DNA: TGTGCCTGGAGTGTGAGCGGGGGTGGGTATGAGCAGTTCTTC.

The chain couples TRBV3-1 (or the pseudogene TRBV3-2) to TRBJ1-2; possible D gene TRBD1, 5 bases. The V gene lost 0 bases and the J gene lost 9 bases, with 23 bases spanning the gap. The CDR3 consists of 17 residues. CDR1 is LGHDT, CDR2 YNNKEL, per germline (reference sequence). Here the CDR3 DNA reads TGTGCCAGCAGCCAAGATTTGGCGACAGCATCGTCTGGGAGCTACACCTTC. Translating it yields CASSQDLATASSGSYTF.